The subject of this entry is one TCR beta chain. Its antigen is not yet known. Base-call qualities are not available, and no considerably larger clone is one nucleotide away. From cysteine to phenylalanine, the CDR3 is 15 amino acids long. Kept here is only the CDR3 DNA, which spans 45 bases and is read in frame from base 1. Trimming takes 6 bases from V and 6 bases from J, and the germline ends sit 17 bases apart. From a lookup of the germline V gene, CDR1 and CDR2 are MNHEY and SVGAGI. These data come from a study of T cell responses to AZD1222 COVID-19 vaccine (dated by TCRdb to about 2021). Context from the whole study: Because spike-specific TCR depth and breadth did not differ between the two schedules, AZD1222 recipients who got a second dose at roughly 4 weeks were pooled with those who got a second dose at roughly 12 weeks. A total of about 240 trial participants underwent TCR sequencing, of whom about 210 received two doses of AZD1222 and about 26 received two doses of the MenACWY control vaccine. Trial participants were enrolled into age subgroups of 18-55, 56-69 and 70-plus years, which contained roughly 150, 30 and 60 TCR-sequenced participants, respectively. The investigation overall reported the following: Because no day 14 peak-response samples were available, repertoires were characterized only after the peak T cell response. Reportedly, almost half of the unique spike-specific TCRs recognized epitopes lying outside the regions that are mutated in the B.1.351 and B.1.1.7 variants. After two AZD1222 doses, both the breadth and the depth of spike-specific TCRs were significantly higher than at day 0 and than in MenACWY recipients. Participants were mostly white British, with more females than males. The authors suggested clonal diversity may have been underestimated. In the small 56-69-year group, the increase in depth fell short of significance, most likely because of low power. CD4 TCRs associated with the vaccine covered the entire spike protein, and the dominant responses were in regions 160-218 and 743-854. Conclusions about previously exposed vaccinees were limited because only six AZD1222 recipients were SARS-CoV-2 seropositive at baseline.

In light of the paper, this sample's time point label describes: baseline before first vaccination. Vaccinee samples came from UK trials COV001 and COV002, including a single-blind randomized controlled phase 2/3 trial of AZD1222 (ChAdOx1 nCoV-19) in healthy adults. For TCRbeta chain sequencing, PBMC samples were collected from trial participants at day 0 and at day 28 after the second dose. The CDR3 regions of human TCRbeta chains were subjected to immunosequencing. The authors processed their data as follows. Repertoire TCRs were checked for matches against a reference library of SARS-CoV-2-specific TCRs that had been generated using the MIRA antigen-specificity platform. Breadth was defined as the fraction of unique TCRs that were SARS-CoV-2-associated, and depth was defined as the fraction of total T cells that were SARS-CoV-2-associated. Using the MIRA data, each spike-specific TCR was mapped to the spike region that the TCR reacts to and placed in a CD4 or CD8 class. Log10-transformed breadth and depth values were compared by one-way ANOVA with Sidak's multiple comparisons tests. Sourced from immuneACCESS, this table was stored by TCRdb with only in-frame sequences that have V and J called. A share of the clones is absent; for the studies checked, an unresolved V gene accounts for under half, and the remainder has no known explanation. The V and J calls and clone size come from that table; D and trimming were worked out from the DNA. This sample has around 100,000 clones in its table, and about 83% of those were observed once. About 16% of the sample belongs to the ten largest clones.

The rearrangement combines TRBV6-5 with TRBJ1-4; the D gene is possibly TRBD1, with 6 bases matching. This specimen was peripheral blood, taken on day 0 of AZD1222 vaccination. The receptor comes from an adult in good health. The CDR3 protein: CASSPGGRGYEKLFF. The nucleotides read TGTGCCAGCAGCCCCGGGGGTAGGGGGTATGAAAAACTGTTTTTT.